The 10 T cell receptor beta chains reported below all come from one sample, sequenced in a study of shared T cell receptors in the human thymus. TCRdb's table, derived via immunoSEQ multiplex PCR, lists solely in-frame clones and lacks some. The sample includes fewer than 700,000 clones, over 75% of them seen just once. The same specimen was also included in a second study, on human thymus T cells.

Sample: thymocytes. These receptor sequences come from a boy in the first two years of life with a congenital heart defect.

The genes are TRBV6-5 and TRBJ2-1; no clear D gene. Germline V gives CDR1 MNHEY, CDR2 SVGAGI. CDR3 length: 15 amino acids. V was pared by 2 bases and J by 4 bases, with 12 bases between. The CDR3 nucleotides are TGTGCCAGCAGTTACGGCGCGGCAATTTACAATGAGCAGTTCTTC. As protein: CASSYGAAIYNEQFF.

This clone was seen only a few times. The V gene is TRBV19, the J gene TRBJ1-5, with TRBD1 as a possible D gene (5 bases). Germline V gene lookup returns CDR1 LNHDA and CDR2 SQIVND (reference sequence). Trimming took off 7 bases at V and 7 bases at J, with 17 bases between the two ends. The CDR3 runs 14 residues. CDR3 DNA: TGTGCCAGTACCCAAAGGGGTAGCGGCCAGCCCCAGCATTTT. Translation gives CASTQRGSGQPQHF.

This clone was seen a single time. The chain uses TRBV21-1 and TRBJ2-7; the DNA was not used to check the table's D call, TRBD1. TRBV21-1 is a recognized pseudogene. The CDR3 is made up of 15 amino acids. CDR3: CASSTPLTGDNEQYF. DNA for the CDR3: TGTGCCAGCAGCACCCCTTTGACAGGGGACAACGAGCAGTACTTC.

The chain has TRBV4-3 and TRBJ2-2; 9 nucleotides align to TRBD2. V trimming: 4 bases; J trimming: 7 bases; junction bases outside the gene matches: 13. Germline CDR1 and CDR2: LGHNA and YSLEER. The CDR3 spans 17 residues. The CDR3 bases are TGCGCCAGCAGCCGCGCTGGTTGGCTAGCGGGAAACGGGGAGCTGTTTTTT. It specifies CASSRAGWLAGNGELFF.

The chain carries TRBV6-4 and TRBJ2-3; no definite D call. Germline V lookup: CDR1 MRHNA, CDR2 SNTAGT. The CDR3 is made up of 12 amino acids. Trimming removed 8 bases at V and 6 bases at J, with 12 bases between. The CDR3 protein is CASLSHMDTQYF. The CDR3 coding sequence is TGTGCCAGCCTTAGCCACATGGATACGCAGTATTTT.

The chain couples TRBV28 to TRBJ2-7; TRBD2 agrees at 8 bases. With V trimmed by 2 bases and J by 4 bases, 10 bases remained unmatched. The CDR3 runs 16 residues. The germline V gene encodes CDR1 MDHEN and CDR2 SYDVKM. This CDR3 reads CASSLDPGGPMYEQYF. The CDR3 region has the DNA TGTGCCAGCAGTTTAGATCCGGGAGGGCCGATGTACGAGCAGTACTTC.

This rearrangement joins TRBV5-1 to TRBJ1-2; possible D gene TRBD1, 6 bases. This CDR3 is 15 amino acids long. V gave up 0 bases and J gave up 3 bases, with 12 bases separating them. Germline V gives CDR1 SGHRS, CDR2 YFSETQ. The CDR3 here is CASSLGTAYYYGYTF. The CDR3 DNA sequence: TGCGCCAGCAGCTTGGGGACAGCCTACTACTATGGCTACACCTTC.

The gene calls are TRBV19 and TRBJ2-2; D gene uncertain. V was trimmed by 4 bases and J by 4 bases, leaving 4 bases between them. The CDR3 spans 12 residues. Germline V gene data show CDR1 as LNHDA and CDR2 as SQIVND (reference sequence). The CDR3 DNA is TGTGCCAGTAGTACATGCACCGGGGAGCTGTTTTTT. Amino acid sequence: CASSTCTGELFF.

The gene calls are TRBV6-6 and TRBJ2-7; the D is unclear. Germline CDR1 MNHNY, CDR2 SVGAGI (reference sequence). Between the trimmed V and J ends, which lost 3 bases and 7 bases, there was a span of 13 bases. This CDR3 is 13 amino acids long. The CDR3 DNA follows: TGTGCCAGCAGTTATCTCGGTTATTGTGAGCAGTACTTC. Translated: CASSYLGYCEQYF.

Only one count was recorded for this clone. This chain connects TRBV28 to TRBJ2-3, with TRBD2 matching over 9 bases. CDR1 and CDR2 from the germline V gene are MDHEN and SYDVKM. J gave up 1 base and V 0 bases, and 11 bases lay outside the gene matches. The CDR3 runs to 19 residues. The CDR3 loop reads CASSLCGREGRRGTDTQYF. As DNA, the CDR3 is TGTGCCAGCAGTTTATGCGGGCGGGAGGGTAGGCGGGGCACAGATACGCAGTATTTT. The full variable domain, rest sourced from reference TRBV28 and TRBJ2-3, is DVKVTQSSRYLVKRTGEKVFLECVQDMDHENMFWYRQDPGLGLRLIYFSYDVKMKEKGDIPEGYSVSREKKERFSLILESASTNQTSMYLCASSLCGREGRRGTDTQYFGPGTRLTVL.